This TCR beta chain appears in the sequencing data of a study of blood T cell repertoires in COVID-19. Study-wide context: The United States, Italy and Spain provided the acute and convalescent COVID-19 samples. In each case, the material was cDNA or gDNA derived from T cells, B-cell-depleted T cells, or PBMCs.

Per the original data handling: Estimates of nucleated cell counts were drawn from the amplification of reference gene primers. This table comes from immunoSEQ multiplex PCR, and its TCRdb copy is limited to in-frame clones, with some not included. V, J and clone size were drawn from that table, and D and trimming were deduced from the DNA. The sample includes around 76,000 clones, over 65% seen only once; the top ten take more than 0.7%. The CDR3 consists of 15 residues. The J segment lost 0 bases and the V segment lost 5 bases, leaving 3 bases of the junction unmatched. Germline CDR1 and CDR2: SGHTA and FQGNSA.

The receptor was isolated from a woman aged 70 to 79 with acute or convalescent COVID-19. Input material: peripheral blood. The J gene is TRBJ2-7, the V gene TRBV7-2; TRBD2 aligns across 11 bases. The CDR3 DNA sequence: TGTGCCAGCAGCGCTAGCGGGGGGTTCTCCTACGAGCAGTACTTC. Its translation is CASSASGGFSYEQYF.